The 20 T cell receptor beta chains presented below share a single source sample, sequenced in a study of CXCR3-negative and CXCR3-positive naive CD8 T cells (dated by TCRdb to about 2019). Paper-wide results and their limitations: TRB CDR3s from CXCR3-positive naive cells showed higher hydrophobicity (lower Kidera factor 4), lower energy, and higher strength and volume indices than CXCR3-negative naive cells.

Their antigens remain unidentified. The sequencing machine was a NextSeq 550. The Human TCR Profiling Kit (MiLaboratory) was used to make UMI-labeled 5' RACE TRB cDNA libraries. TCRdb reprocessed the reads and assigns one entry to each CDR3 protein sequence, leaving out DNA. This specimen's table enumerates around 50,000 distinct CDR3 sequences. Clones ranked in the top ten supply over 0.45% of the sample. Material: naive CXCR3+ CD8+ T cells from blood. The cell subset or site label of this sample denotes: CD45RO-CCR7+CD27+CD95- naive CD8+ T cells expressing CXCR3 (TNR3+). The receptors originated from a human donor in good health. Some clones in this sample may be carry-over from other donors' samples.

The CDR3 loop reads CASSIAGTGDNSPLHF. The J gene is TRBJ1-6, the V gene TRBV7-8; the TRBD1 assignment by TCRdb is unverifiable without DNA. The length of the CDR3 is 16 residues. The germline V gene encodes CDR1 SGHVS and CDR2 FQNEAQ. The whole variable domain, filled in from reference TRBV7-8 and TRBJ1-6, reads GAGVSQSPRYKVAKRGQDVALRCDPISGHVSLFWYQQALGQGPEFLTYFQNEAQLDKSGLPSDRFFAERPEGSVSTLKIQRTQQEDSAVYLCASSIAGTGDNSPLHFGNGTRLTVT.

The chain carries TRBV5-8 and TRBJ2-3; TCRdb's D gene call, TRBD2, goes unchecked for lack of DNA. The CDR3 is made up of 17 amino acids. Germline V gene data show CDR1 as SGHTS and CDR2 as YDEGEE. The CDR3 spells CASSLSVAGGPGDTQYF. Looking up the rest from reference TRBV5-8 and TRBJ2-3 gives the full variable domain: EAGVTQSPTHLIKTRGQQATLRCSPISGHTSVYWYQQALGLGLQFLLWYDEGEERNRGNFPPRFSGRQFPNYSSELNVNALELEDSALYLCASSLSVAGGPGDTQYFGPGTRLTVL.

The rearrangement links TRBV14 to TRBJ2-1; the TCRdb call, TRBD1, lacks DNA for checking. The CDR3 is 15 amino acids. Germline V gene data show CDR1 as SGHDN and CDR2 as FVKESK. CDR3 amino acids: CASRDTGSPYNEQFF.

The chain combines TRBV14 with TRBJ2-7. The CDR3 has 11 amino acids. Germline V gene data show CDR1 as SGHDN and CDR2 as FVKESK. The CDR3: CASSQRDEQYF.

This sequence joins TRBV7-9 and TRBJ2-5; TCRdb indicates TRBD1, and absent DNA this call remains unverified. CDR3 length equals 20 residues. Germline lookup yields CDR1 SEHNR and CDR2 FQNEAQ (reference sequence). CDR3 amino acids: CASSSNRGQGKLFSQETQYF.

This chain links TRBV7-2 with TRBJ1-5; TCRdb's D call, TRBD1, is unchecked because there is no DNA. The CDR3 is 14 residues long. CDR1 is SGHTA, CDR2 FQGNSA, per germline. The CDR3 is CASSSTGFYQPQHF.

The rearrangement joins TRBV7-3 to TRBJ1-1. In germline, CDR1 is SGHTA, CDR2 FQGTGA. This CDR3 comprises 15 residues. CDR3 region: CASSLGRLLNTEAFF.

CDR3 in amino acids: CASSPRGTPSSGEQYF. The chain combines TRBV9 with TRBJ2-7; TCRdb names TRBD1, which stays unverified in the absence of DNA. The CDR3 is 16 amino acids. Germline CDR1 is SGDLS and CDR2 is YYNGEE.

The rearrangement uses TRBV4-3 and TRBJ2-7. CDR3 length: 14 amino acids. In germline, CDR1 is LGHNA, CDR2 YSLEER. CDR3 sequence: CASSQDGFQYEQYF.

This chain's CDR3 is CASSPGTSGGDEQFF. The chain recombines TRBV5-4 with TRBJ2-1; TCRdb picks TRBD2, but there is no DNA to check that call. The germline V gene encodes CDR1 SGHNT and CDR2 YYREEE (reference sequence). This CDR3 has 15 residues.

The chain recombines TRBV12-3 or TRBV12-4 with TRBJ2-7. The CDR3 has 14 amino acids. The CDR3 here is CASREDDGFYEQYF.

This rearrangement joins TRBV24-1 to TRBJ2-1; there is no DNA to check the TCRdb D call of TRBD1. CDR1 is KGHDR, CDR2 SFDVKD, per germline. The CDR3 extends over 17 amino acids. The CDR3 protein is CATSDLGQGGTYNEQFF.

The chain carries TRBV13 and TRBJ2-7. This CDR3 is 12 amino acids long. Per germline, CDR1 PRHDT and CDR2 FYEKMQ (reference sequence). The CDR3 loop reads CASSVQSYEQYF.

This rearrangement joins TRBV7-9 to TRBJ2-7; the D call of TRBD1 rests on TCRdb alone, since no DNA is present to check it. Germline CDR1 and CDR2: SEHNR and FQNEAQ (reference sequence). The CDR3 is 15 residues long. CDR3: CASSLAEGVFYEQYF.

The gene calls are TRBV4-3 and TRBJ2-2; the D gene TCRdb calls, TRBD2, cannot be checked with no DNA. The germline gives CDR1 LGHNA, CDR2 YSLEER. This CDR3 region has 17 residues. This CDR3 is CASSQDWVGRNTGELFF.

The genes are TRBV7-8 and TRBJ1-2; TCRdb's D gene call, TRBD1, goes unchecked for lack of DNA. Germline assignment: CDR1 SGHVS and CDR2 FQNEAQ. The CDR3 has 17 residues. This CDR3 reads CASSLGGHPGGGYGYTF.

This CDR3 reads CASSPVAGVAEQFF. The chain links TRBV7-9 to TRBJ2-1; TCRdb's D gene call, TRBD2, goes unchecked for lack of DNA. Looked up from germline, CDR1 is SEHNR and CDR2 is FQNEAQ (reference sequence). The CDR3 length is 14 residues.

V is TRBV7-6 and J is TRBJ2-7. The CDR3 runs 14 residues. The germline CDR1 and CDR2 sequences are SGHVS and FNYEAQ. This chain's CDR3 is CASSFGEGTYEQYF. Based on the CDR3 plus reference TRBV7-6 and TRBJ2-7, the full variable domain is GAGVSQSPRYKVTKRGQDVALRCDPISGHVSLYWYRQALGQGPEFLTYFNYEAQQDKSGLPNDRFSAERPEGSISTLTIQRTEQRDSAMYRCASSFGEGTYEQYFGPGTRLTVT.

Here the CDR3 reads CASSQEPRINTEAFF. The rearrangement joins TRBV4-2 to TRBJ1-1. The CDR3 runs 15 residues. CDR1 and CDR2 (germline): LGHNA, YNFKEQ.

The gene calls are TRBV29-1 and TRBJ1-1; TCRdb indicates TRBD1, and absent DNA this call remains unverified. The CDR3 has 14 amino acids. Germline V gene sequence: CDR1 SQVTM, CDR2 ANQGSEA. This CDR3 reads CSVEADSMNTEAFF.